These T cell receptor beta chains were read from a single sample in a study of spatial heterogeneity in lung cancer. One entry per CDR3 protein results from TCRdb running MiXCR on the 5' RACE reads. The sample has several thousand distinct CDR3 sequences, about an eighth seen once. Sequencing used lung tumor tissue, obtained at surgery. The receptors were gathered from a female donor with early-stage non-small cell lung cancer. The conserved cysteine and the conserved F or W are not part of the CDR3 here. Each record gives: V gene, CDR3 protein.

TRBV5-4,ASRFGQGTNGYT
TRBV14,ASSLSWAGGPDTQY
TRBV28,ASSWDGGYPVDTQY
TRBV29-1,SVDRVKTQY
TRBV6-1,ASSERRGYT
TRBV29-1,SVEVAGDRSGYGYT
TRBV12-3/TRBV12-4,ASRDAPYEQY
TRBV7-8,ASSLAVRGSSGNTIY
TRBV5-1,ASSLEVGANSPLH
TRBV7-8,ASSSPTLAGWYTIRNEQF
TRBV12-3/TRBV12-4,ASSLFATYYEQY
TRBV4-2,ASSQDAAGAGANVLT
TRBV6-5,ASRERHRGSYEQY
TRBV20-1,SARLAGFYEQY
TRBV10-3,ASSGQGISYGYT
TRBV9,ASSVAGQNYGYT
TRBV7-3,ASSLNPGNEQF
TRBV19,ASSKALSSYEQY
TRBV10-2,ASRPGLAGGEQY
TRBV2,ASSATNEKLF